This passage covers 28 T cell receptor beta chains from one sample sequenced in a study of T cell responses to AZD1222 COVID-19 vaccine. Assay: immunoSEQ multiplex PCR; the TCRdb copy retains only in-frame clones and omits some. The sample includes 92,000 or so clones, roughly 90% of them seen just once. This specimen consisted of peripheral blood, obtained on day 0 of AZD1222 vaccination. The receptors stem from an adult in good health.

About this clone: It is unclear where the CDR3 begins or ends on the DNA, so no DNA is shown, and the CDR3 is as TCRdb lists it. The gene calls are TRBV27 and TRBJ2-7. Germline V gene lookup returns CDR1 MNHEY and CDR2 SMNVEV (reference sequence). Termini included, the CDR3 measures 17 amino acids. CDR3 residues: CASSLSTFGANFYEQYF.

The rearrangement uses TRBV10-2 and TRBJ2-2; D is tentatively TRBD1 or TRBD2 (6 bases each). CDR3 length equals 13 residues. Deletions cut 6 bases from V and 5 bases from J, with 10 bases between. Germline values: CDR1 WSHSY, CDR2 SAAADI. The CDR3 DNA reads as TGCGCCAGCAGACAGGGAGGTACCGGGGAGCTGTTTTTT. It encodes CASRQGGTGELFF.

The V gene is TRBV10-3, the J gene TRBJ1-4; 11 bases are a match to TRBD1. The CDR3 is 17 amino acids. V lost 0 bases and J lost 7; bases outside the gene matches: 7. CDR1 and CDR2 (germline): ENHRY, SYGVKD. The CDR3 bases are TGTGCCATCAGTGAGTCTTTAGGACAGGGGGCGTTTGAAAAACTGTTTTTT. Translated, it gives CAISESLGQGAFEKLFF.

In its sample, this clone was seen once. The V gene is TRBV30, the J gene TRBJ2-2; 10 positions match TRBD1. The CDR3 has 14 amino acids. V shed 2 bases, J shed 6 bases, and the junction held 3 bases outside the gene matches. The germline CDR1 and CDR2 sequences are GTSNPN and SVGIG (reference sequence). DNA for the CDR3: TGTGCCTGGAGTAGCGACAGGGGGCCCGGGGAGCTGTTTTTT. Its protein product is CAWSSDRGPGELFF.

This chain links TRBV24-1 with TRBJ2-1; 8 nucleotides match TRBD1. The V gene's germline CDR1 is KGHDR and CDR2 SFDVKD. The CDR3 runs to 17 residues. The V segment lost 2 bases and the J segment 5 bases; nucleotides outside the gene matches: 10. The CDR3 reads CATSDWRGQGEHNEQFF. DNA for the CDR3: TGTGCCACCAGTGATTGGCGAGGACAGGGAGAACACAATGAGCAGTTCTTC.

This clone came up once. The chain has TRBV7-2 and TRBJ2-5; D is perhaps TRBD2 (6 bases). CDR1 is SGHTA and CDR2 is FQGNSA in the germline V gene. The V end lost 1 base, the J end lost 5 bases, and 14 bases lay between the germline ends. CDR3 length equals 15 residues. The DNA of the CDR3 is TGTGCCAGCAGCTTAGTCGGGAGAATCAGGGAGACCCAGTACTTC. Its translation: CASSLVGRIRETQYF. Filled out from reference TRBV7-2 and TRBJ2-5, the complete variable domain reads GAGVSQSPSNKVTEKGKDVELRCDPISGHTALYWYRQSLGQGLEFLIYFQGNSAPDKSGLPSDRFSAERTGGSVSTLTIQRTQQEDSAVYLCASSLVGRIRETQYFGPGTRLLVL.

This clone was observed once. The gene calls are TRBV20-1 and TRBJ2-3; possible D gene TRBD2, 6 bases. This CDR3 is 13 amino acids long. Trimming took 6 bases from V and 4 from J, leaving 14 bases between them. CDR1 and CDR2 (germline): DFQATT, SNEGSKA (reference sequence). The DNA of the CDR3 is TGCAGTGCCAGTGGGGGGTTCGCAGATACGCAGTATTTT. Translated, it gives CSASGGFADTQYF.

V and J are TRBV7-2 and TRBJ1-5; D is possibly TRBD1 (5 bases). This CDR3 is 13 amino acids long. Deletions cut 0 bases from V and 13 bases from J, with 13 bases between. CDR1 and CDR2 (germline): SGHTA, FQGNSA. The CDR3 spells CASSLARGELQHF. For the CDR3, the DNA is TGTGCCAGCAGCTTAGCGAGGGGTGAGTTACAGCATTTT.

This clone was detected only once. V gene TRBV5-4 combines with J gene TRBJ1-6; D is unresolved. The CDR3 totals 14 residues. The V gene lost 2 bases and the J gene lost 6 bases, with 9 bases spanning the gap. Per the germline V gene, CDR1 is SGHNT and CDR2 is YYREEE (reference sequence). Here the CDR3 DNA reads TGTGCCAGCAGCTTTGGAAATCCTAATTCACCCCTCCACTTT. It codes for CASSFGNPNSPLHF. Drawing the rest from reference TRBV5-4 and TRBJ1-6, the complete variable domain is ETGVTQSPTHLIKTRGQQVTLRCSSQSGHNTVSWYQQALGQGPQFIFQYYREEENGRGNFPPRFSGLQFPNYSSELNVNALELDDSALYLCASSFGNPNSPLHFGNGTRLTVT.

The chain has TRBV6-2 or TRBV6-3 and TRBJ2-7, with TRBD2 as a possible D gene (5 bases). The CDR3 is 15 residues long. Trimming removed 4 bases from V and 2 bases from J, with 15 bases in between. Germline V gene sequence: CDR1 MNHEY, CDR2 SVGEGT. The CDR3 DNA reads as TGTGCCAGCAGTTTAGGTAGCCTAGCTACCTACGAGCAGTACTTC. It yields the protein CASSLGSLATYEQYF.

The chain has TRBV6-5 and TRBJ2-7; 9 positions agree with TRBD1. CDR1 MNHEY and CDR2 SVGAGI come from the germline V gene. Losses at the gene ends were 6 bases for V and 3 bases for J; bases not matched to a gene: 9. There are 15 residues in the CDR3. The CDR3 nucleotides are TGTGCCAGCAGCCGGGGACAGGGAGGGGGCTACGAGCAGTACTTC. This encodes CASSRGQGGGYEQYF.

J is TRBJ2-7 and V is TRBV9, with 8 bases identical to TRBD1. From germline, CDR1 is SGDLS and CDR2 YYNGEE. The J segment lost 2 bases and the V segment lost 3 bases, leaving 4 bases of the junction unmatched. CDR3 length: 14 residues. CDR3 sequence reads: CASSGTGGTYEQYF. As DNA, the CDR3 is TGTGCCAGCAGCGGAACAGGGGGGACCTACGAGCAGTACTTC.

CDR3 DNA sequence: TGTGCCAGCAGCCCAGGACAGGGGAGCAATCAGCCCCAGCATTTT. It specifies CASSPGQGSNQPQHF. This chain joins TRBV7-2 and TRBJ1-5; 9 bases are shared with TRBD1. The ends lost 5 bases at V and 1 base at J; junction bases unmatched: 3. Looked up from germline, CDR1 is SGHTA and CDR2 is FQGNSA. The CDR3 sequence is 15 residues long. Full variable domain (remainder filled in from reference TRBV7-2 and TRBJ1-5): GAGVSQSPSNKVTEKGKDVELRCDPISGHTALYWYRQSLGQGLEFLIYFQGNSAPDKSGLPSDRFSAERTGGSVSTLTIQRTQQEDSAVYLCASSPGQGSNQPQHFGDGTRLSIL.

The gene calls are TRBV7-9 and TRBJ2-3, with TRBD1 identical over 10 bases. Looked up from germline, CDR1 is SEHNR and CDR2 is FQNEAQ (reference sequence). V dropped 5 bases and J dropped 5; count of bases not matched to a gene: 10. The CDR3 length is 16 residues. The CDR3 is CASSPGTGEVGDTQYF. In DNA, the CDR3 is TGTGCCAGCAGCCCCGGGACAGGGGAAGTGGGAGATACGCAGTATTTT.

The chain uses TRBV5-1 and TRBJ2-2, with a possible D match to TRBD1 (6 bases). V lost 5 bases and J lost 6, with 8 bases in between. CDR1 is SGHRS, CDR2 YFSETQ, per germline. The CDR3 totals 12 residues. The CDR3 region is CASRQGSGELFF. The CDR3 region has the DNA TGCGCCAGCAGACAGGGTTCCGGGGAGCTGTTTTTT.

Only one count was recorded for this clone. The chain combines TRBV11-3 with TRBJ2-7; 8 bases are shared with TRBD1. Losses at the gene ends were 4 bases for V and 3 bases for J; bases not matched to a gene: 5. The CDR3 spans 14 residues. Germline CDR1 is SGHNT and CDR2 is YENEEA. Written as DNA, the CDR3 is TGTGCCAGCAGCTCCGGGACAGGCGTCTACGAGCAGTACTTC. Encoded protein: CASSSGTGVYEQYF.

This rearrangement joins TRBV20-1 to TRBJ1-1; D is uncertain. The germline CDR1 and CDR2 sequences are DFQATT and SNEGSKA (reference sequence). The CDR3 is 11 residues long. V dropped 4 bases and J dropped 10 bases, with 13 bases sitting between them. The CDR3 sequence: CSAKLGRGAFF. The CDR3 coding sequence is TGCAGTGCTAAACTGGGGAGAGGAGCTTTCTTT.

The chain carries TRBV19 and TRBJ1-4; D perhaps matches TRBD1 (5 bases). Germline V gene sequence: CDR1 LNHDA, CDR2 SQIVND (reference sequence). With 1 base removed from V and 2 bases from J, the gap between germline ends came to 11 bases. This CDR3 is 16 amino acids long. The CDR3 is CASSIGQGVTNEKLFF. The CDR3 DNA reads as TGTGCCAGTAGTATAGGCCAGGGTGTCACTAATGAAAAACTGTTTTTT.

The genes are TRBV5-4 and TRBJ2-7; no clear D. In germline, CDR1 is SGHNT, CDR2 YYREEE (reference sequence). Trimming took 3 bases from V and 4 from J, leaving 11 bases between them. CDR3 length: 13 amino acids. The chain's CDR3 is CASSSADSYEQYF. Written as DNA, the CDR3 is TGTGCCAGCAGCTCAGCAGACTCGTACGAGCAGTACTTC.

The rearrangement links TRBV7-2 to TRBJ1-1; D remains unclear. Germline CDR1 and CDR2: SGHTA and FQGNSA. The CDR3 runs 14 residues. Trimming shortened V by 2 bases and J by 1 base, and 8 bases separated the two germline ends. CDR3 nucleotides: TGTGCCAGCAGCTTATATGGGCCGAACACTGAAGCTTTCTTT. This translates into CASSLYGPNTEAFF.

V and J are TRBV5-4 and TRBJ2-5; TRBD2 might be the D (6 bases). Germline V gene sequence: CDR1 SGHNT, CDR2 YYREEE (reference sequence). The CDR3 runs 14 residues. The ends were cut back, 4 bases at V and 5 bases at J, with 15 bases in the middle. The CDR3 reads CASSAAGLGETQYF. In DNA form, the CDR3 reads TGTGCCAGCAGCGCCGCGGGGCTGGGGGAGACCCAGTACTTC.

This clone is a singleton in its sample. CDR3 nucleotide sequence: TGTGCCTGGGACAAAAGAATGAACACTGAAGCTTTCTTT. As protein: CAWDKRMNTEAFF. This chain joins TRBV30 and TRBJ1-1; D uncertain. The ends were cut back, 5 bases at V and 0 bases at J, with 10 bases in the middle. CDR1 and CDR2 (germline): GTSNPN, SVGIG (reference sequence). CDR3 length equals 13 residues.

V gene TRBV30 combines with J gene TRBJ2-7; maybe TRBD1 (5 bases). Trimming shortened V by 2 bases and J by 6 bases, and 8 bases separated the two germline ends. Per the germline V gene, CDR1 is GTSNPN and CDR2 is SVGIG (reference sequence). The CDR3 length is 11 residues. CDR3 protein: CAWSLTVEQYF. The CDR3 DNA is TGTGCCTGGAGTCTGACAGTCGAGCAGTACTTC.

This chain joins TRBV7-2 and TRBJ2-7; 11 bases are shared with TRBD2. Germline V lookup: CDR1 SGHTA, CDR2 FQGNSA. CDR3 length: 18 amino acids. Unmatched junction bases numbered 9, after V lost 1 base and J lost 1 base. The CDR3 here is CASSLGVPGLAVSYEQYF. The CDR3 DNA follows: TGTGCCAGCAGCTTAGGGGTTCCGGGACTAGCGGTATCCTACGAGCAGTACTTC.

The V gene is TRBV20-1, the J gene TRBJ1-5; a possible D gene is TRBD1 (5 bases). Germline V gene sequence: CDR1 DFQATT, CDR2 SNEGSKA (reference sequence). The CDR3 runs 11 residues. For the CDR3, the DNA is TGCACTGGGGGGTGGGCCCAGCCCCAGCATTTT. Translation gives CTGGWAQPQHF.

The genes are TRBV20-1 and TRBJ2-5, with D hard to call. Trimming left V 3 bases short and J 6 bases short, with 11 bases between. This CDR3 has 12 residues. Germline CDR1 and CDR2: DFQATT and SNEGSKA (reference sequence). CDR3 loop: CSASYVGQTQYF. CDR3 nucleotide sequence: TGCAGTGCTAGTTACGTGGGCCAGACCCAGTACTTC.

Notes on this clone: The germline gene is not matched at one end of the junction; a read error may be the cause. The chain uses TRBV7-9 and TRBJ2-1; no clear D. Per the germline V gene, CDR1 is SEHNR and CDR2 is FQNEAQ (reference sequence). The CDR3 length is 14 residues. The CDR3 DNA follows: TGTGCCAGCAGCTTAGAGGTTAGCTACCATGAGCAGTTCTTC. Translating gives CASSLEVSYHEQFF.

The chain couples TRBV7-6 to TRBJ2-4; 9 bases align to TRBD1. J lost 0 bases, V lost 1 base, and 1 base had no gene match. Per germline, CDR1 SGHVS and CDR2 FNYEAQ. CDR3 length: 16 amino acids. The CDR3 DNA sequence: TGTGCCAGCAGCTTAGGACAGGGGGTAGCCAAAAACATTCAGTACTTC. Protein sequence: CASSLGQGVAKNIQYF.